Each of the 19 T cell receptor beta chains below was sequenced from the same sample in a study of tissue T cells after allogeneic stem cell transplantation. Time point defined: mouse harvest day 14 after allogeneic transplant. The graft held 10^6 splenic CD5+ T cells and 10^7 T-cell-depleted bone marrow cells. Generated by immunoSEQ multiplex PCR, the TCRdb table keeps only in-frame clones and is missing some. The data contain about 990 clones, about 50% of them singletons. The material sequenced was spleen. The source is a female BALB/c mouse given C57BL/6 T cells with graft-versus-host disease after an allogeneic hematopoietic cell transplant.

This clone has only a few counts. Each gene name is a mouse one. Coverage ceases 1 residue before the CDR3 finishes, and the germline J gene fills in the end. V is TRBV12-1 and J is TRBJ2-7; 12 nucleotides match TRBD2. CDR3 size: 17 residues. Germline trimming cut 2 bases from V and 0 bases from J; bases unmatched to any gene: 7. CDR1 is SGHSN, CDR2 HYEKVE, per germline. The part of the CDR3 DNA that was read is TGTGCCAGCTCTCGCGACTGGGGGGGCGCGGGCTCCTATGAACAGTAC. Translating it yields CASSRDWGGAGSYEQY. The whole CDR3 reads CASSRDWGGAGSYEQYF. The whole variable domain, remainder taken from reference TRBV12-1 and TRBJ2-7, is DSGVVQSPRHIIKEKGGRSVLTCIPISGHSNVVWYQQTLGKELKFLIQHYEKVERDKGFLPSRFSVQQFDDYHSEMNMSALELEDSAMYFCASSRDWGGAGSYEQYFGPGTRLTVL.

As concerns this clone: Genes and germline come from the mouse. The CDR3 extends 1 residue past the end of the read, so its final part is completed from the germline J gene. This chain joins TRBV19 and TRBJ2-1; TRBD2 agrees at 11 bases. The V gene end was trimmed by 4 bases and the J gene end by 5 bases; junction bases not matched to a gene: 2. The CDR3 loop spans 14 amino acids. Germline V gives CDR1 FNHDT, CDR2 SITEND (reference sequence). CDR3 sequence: CASSPDWGDAEQFF. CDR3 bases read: TGTGCCAGCAGTCCGGACTGGGGGGATGCTGAGCAGTTC. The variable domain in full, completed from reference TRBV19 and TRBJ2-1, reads GGIITQTPKFLIGQEGQKLTLKCQQNFNHDTMYWYRQDSGKGLRLIYYSITENDLQKGDLSEGYDASREKKSSFSLTVTSAQKNEMAVFLCASSPDWGDAEQFFGPGTRLTVL.

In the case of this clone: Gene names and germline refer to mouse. CDR3 bases read: TGTGCCAGCAGCACAGGGGAGGGAGAAGTCTTC. Protein product: CASSTGEGEVF. The CDR3 in its entirety is CASSTGEGEVFF. This chain connects TRBV19 to TRBJ1-1; 7 nucleotides line up with TRBD1. The read falls 1 residue short of the CDR3 end, and the missing part is taken from the germline J gene. With V trimmed by 5 bases and J by 7 bases, 5 bases remained unmatched. CDR1 is FNHDT, CDR2 SITEND, per germline (reference sequence). The CDR3 totals 12 residues.

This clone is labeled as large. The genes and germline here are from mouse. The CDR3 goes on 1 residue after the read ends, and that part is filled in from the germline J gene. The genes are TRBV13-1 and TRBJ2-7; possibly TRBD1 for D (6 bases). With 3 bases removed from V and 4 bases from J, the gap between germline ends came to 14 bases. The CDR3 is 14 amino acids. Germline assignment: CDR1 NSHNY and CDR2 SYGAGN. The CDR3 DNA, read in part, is TGTGCCAGCAGTGCTACAGGGAGGATATATGAACAGTAC. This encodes CASSATGRIYEQY. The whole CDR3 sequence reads CASSATGRIYEQYF.

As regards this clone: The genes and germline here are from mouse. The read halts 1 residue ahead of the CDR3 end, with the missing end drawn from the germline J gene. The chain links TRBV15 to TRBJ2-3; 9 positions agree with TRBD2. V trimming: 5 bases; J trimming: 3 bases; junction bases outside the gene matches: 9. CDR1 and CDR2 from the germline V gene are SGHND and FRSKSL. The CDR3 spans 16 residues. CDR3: CASSPTGGRRAETLYF. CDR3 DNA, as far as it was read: TGTGCCAGCAGTCCCACTGGGGGGCGCCGGGCAGAAACGCTGTAT.

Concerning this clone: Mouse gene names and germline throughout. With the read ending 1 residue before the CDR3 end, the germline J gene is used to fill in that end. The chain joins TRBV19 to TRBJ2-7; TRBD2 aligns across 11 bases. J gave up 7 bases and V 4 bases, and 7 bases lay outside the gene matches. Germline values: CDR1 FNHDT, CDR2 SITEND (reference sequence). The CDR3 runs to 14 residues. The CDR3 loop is CASSPPGLGDEQYF. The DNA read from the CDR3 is TGTGCCAGCAGTCCACCGGGACTGGGGGACGAACAGTAC. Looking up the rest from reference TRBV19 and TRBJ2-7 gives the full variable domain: GGIITQTPKFLIGQEGQKLTLKCQQNFNHDTMYWYRQDSGKGLRLIYYSITENDLQKGDLSEGYDASREKKSSFSLTVTSAQKNEMAVFLCASSPPGLGDEQYFGPGTRLTVL.

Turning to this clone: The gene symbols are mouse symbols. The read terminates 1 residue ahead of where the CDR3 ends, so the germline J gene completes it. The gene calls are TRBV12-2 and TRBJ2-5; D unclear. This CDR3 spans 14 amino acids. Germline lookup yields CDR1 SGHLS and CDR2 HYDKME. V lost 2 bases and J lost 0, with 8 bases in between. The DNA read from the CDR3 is TGTGCCAGCTCTCCCCGATTTAACCAAGACACCCAGTAC. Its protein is CASSPRFNQDTQY. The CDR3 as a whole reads CASSPRFNQDTQYF.

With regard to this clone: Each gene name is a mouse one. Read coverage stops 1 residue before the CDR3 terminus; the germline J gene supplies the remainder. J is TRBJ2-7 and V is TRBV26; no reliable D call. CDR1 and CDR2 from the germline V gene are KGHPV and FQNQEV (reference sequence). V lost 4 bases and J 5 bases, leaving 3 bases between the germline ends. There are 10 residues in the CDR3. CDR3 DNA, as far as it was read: TGTGCCAGCAGTCGAAATGAACAGTAC. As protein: CASSRNEQY. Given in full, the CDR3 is CASSRNEQYF.

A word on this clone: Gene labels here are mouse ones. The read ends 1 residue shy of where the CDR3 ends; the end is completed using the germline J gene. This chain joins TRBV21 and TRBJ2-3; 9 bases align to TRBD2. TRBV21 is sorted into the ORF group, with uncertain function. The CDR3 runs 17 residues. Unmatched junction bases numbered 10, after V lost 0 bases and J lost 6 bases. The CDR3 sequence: CASSQSGDGGAPETLYF. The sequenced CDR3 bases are TGTGCTAGCAGTCAATCGGGGGATGGGGGGGCGCCGGAAACGCTGTAT.

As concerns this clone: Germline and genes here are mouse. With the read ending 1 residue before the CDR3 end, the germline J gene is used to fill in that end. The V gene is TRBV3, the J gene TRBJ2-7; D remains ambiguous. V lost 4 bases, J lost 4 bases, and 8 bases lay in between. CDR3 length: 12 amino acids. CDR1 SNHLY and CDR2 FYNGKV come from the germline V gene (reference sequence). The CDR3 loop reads CASSSTAYEQYF. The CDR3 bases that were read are TGTGCCAGCAGCTCCACAGCTTATGAACAGTAC.

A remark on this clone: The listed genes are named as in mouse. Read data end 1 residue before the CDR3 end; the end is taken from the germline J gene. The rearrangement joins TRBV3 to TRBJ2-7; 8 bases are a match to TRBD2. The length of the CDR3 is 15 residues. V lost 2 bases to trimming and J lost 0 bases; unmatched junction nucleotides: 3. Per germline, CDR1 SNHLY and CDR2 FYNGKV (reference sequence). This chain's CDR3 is CASSLSGTGSYEQYF. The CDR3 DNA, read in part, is TGTGCCAGCAGCTTATCCGGGACTGGCTCCTATGAACAGTAC.

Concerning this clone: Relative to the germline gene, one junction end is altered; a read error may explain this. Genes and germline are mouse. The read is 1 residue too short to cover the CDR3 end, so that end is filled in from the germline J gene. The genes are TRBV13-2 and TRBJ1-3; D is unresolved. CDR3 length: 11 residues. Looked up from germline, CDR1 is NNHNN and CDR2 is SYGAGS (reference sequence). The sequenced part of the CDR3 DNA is TGTGCCAGCAGTGATGGAAATACGCTCTAT. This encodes CASSDGNTLY. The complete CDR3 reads CASSDGNTLYF.

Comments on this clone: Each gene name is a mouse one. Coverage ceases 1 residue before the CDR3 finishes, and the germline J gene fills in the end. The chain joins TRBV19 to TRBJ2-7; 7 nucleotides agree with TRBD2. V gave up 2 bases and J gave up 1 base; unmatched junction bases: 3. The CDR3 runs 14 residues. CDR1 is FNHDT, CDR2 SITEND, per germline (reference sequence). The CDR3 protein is CASSIGWGSYEQYF. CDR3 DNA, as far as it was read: TGTGCCAGCAGTATTGGCTGGGGGTCCTATGAACAGTAC.

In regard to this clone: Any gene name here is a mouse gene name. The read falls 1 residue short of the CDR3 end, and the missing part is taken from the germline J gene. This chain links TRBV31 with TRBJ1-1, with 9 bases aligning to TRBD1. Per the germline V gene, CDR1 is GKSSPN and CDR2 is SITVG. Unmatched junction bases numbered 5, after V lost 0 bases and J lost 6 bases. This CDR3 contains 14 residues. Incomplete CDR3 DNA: TGTGCCTGGAGTCTAGGGGACAGGGTGGCAGAAGTCTTC. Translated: CAWSLGDRVAEVF. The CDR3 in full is CAWSLGDRVAEVFF.

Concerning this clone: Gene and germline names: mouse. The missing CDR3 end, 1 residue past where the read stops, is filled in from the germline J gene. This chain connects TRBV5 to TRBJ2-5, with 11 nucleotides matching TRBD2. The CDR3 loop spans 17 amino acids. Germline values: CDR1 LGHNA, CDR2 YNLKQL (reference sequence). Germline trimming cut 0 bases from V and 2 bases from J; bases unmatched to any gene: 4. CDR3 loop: CASSQDPTGGGQDTQYF. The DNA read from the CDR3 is TGTGCCAGCAGCCAAGACCCGACTGGGGGGGGCCAAGACACCCAGTAC.

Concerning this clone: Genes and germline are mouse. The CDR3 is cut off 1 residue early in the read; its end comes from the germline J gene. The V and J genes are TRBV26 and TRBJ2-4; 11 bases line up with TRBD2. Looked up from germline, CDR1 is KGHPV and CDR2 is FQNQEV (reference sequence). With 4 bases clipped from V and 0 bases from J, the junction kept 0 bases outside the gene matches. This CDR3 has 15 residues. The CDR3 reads CASSRDWGSQNTLYF. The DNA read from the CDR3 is TGTGCCAGCAGTCGGGACTGGGGGAGTCAAAACACCTTGTAC.

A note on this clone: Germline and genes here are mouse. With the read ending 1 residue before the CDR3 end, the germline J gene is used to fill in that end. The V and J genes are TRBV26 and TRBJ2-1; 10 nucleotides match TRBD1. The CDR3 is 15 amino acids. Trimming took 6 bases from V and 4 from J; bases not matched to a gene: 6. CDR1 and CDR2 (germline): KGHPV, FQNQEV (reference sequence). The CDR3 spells CASRPDRGGYAEQFF. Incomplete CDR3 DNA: TGTGCCAGCAGACCGGACAGGGGGGGGTATGCTGAGCAGTTC.

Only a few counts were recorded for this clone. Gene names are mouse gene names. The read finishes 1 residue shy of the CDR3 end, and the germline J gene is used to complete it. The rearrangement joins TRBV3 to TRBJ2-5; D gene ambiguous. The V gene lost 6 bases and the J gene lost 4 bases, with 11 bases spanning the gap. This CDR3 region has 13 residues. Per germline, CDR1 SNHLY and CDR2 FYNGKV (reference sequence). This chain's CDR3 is CASSRTREDTQYF. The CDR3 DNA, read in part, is TGTGCCAGCAGTCGGACCCGGGAAGACACCCAGTAC.

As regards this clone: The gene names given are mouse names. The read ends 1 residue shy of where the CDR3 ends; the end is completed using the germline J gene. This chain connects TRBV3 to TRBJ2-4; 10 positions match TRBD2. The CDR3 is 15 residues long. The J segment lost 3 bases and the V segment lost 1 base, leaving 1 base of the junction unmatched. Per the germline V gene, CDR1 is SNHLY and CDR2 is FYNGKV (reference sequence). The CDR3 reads CASSLGWGGQNTLYF. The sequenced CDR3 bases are TGTGCCAGCAGCTTAGGCTGGGGGGGCCAAAACACCTTGTAC.